This TCR beta chain was observed in a study of cytomegalovirus exposure and HLA in healthy donors. Study-level background: An earlier analysis found 110 million or so unique TCR beta sequences from approximately 170 million T cells.

Both 60 Vbeta primers and 13 Jbeta primers went into the PCR. Methods used by the authors: In a later analysis, the count reached roughly 80 million unique TCR beta chains, with 10 million to 11 million shared. Data came from immunoSEQ multiplex PCR; TCRdb stores just in-frame clones and leaves some out. The V and J calls and clone size are taken from that table; D and trimming were inferred from the DNA. The sample holds over 150,000 clones; more than 80% are singletons and the top ten take less than 15%. To note about this clone: This CDR3 is also generated by other DNA sequences in the sample.

With V trimmed by 1 base and J by 6 bases, 6 bases remained unmatched. The length of the CDR3 is 15 residues. CDR1 is SEHNR, CDR2 FQNEAQ, per germline (reference sequence). This rearrangement joins TRBV7-9 to TRBJ2-1, with 7 bases that match TRBD1. This TCR was recovered from a woman aged 45-60 years in good health and CMV-seronegative. Sequencing used PBMCs. The CDR3 region is CASSLGQGGGNEQFF. Written as DNA, the CDR3 is TGTGCCAGCAGCTTAGGACAGGGTGGTGGCAATGAGCAGTTCTTC.